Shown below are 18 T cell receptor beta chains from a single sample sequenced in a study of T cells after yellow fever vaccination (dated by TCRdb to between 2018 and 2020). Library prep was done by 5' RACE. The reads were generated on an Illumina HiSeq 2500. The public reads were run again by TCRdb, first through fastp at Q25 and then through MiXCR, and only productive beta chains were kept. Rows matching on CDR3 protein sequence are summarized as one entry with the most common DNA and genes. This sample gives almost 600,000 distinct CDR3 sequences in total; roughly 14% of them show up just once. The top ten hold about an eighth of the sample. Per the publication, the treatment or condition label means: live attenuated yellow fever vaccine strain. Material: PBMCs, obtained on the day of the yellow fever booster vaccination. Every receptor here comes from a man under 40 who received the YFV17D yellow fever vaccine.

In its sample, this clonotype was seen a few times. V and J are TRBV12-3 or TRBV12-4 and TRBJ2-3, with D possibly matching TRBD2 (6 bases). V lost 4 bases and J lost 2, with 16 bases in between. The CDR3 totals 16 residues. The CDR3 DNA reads TGTGCCAGCAGTTCCCGAGTTAGCGGATTCACAGATACGCAGTATTTT. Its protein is CASSSRVSGFTDTQYF.

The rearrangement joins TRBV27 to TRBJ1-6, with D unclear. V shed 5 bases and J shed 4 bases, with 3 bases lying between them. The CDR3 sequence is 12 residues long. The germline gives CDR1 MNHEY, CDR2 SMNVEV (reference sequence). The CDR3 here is CASSLYNSPLHF. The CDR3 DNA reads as TGTGCCAGCAGTCTATATAATTCACCCCTCCACTTT.

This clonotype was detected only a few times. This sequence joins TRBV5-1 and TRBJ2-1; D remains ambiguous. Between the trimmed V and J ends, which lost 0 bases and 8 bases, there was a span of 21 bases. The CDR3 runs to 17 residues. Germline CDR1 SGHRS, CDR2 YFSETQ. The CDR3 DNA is TGCGCCAGCAGCTTGGCCCCCGCGGTAATCCCAGGCTATGAGCAGTTCTTC. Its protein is CASSLAPAVIPGYEQFF.

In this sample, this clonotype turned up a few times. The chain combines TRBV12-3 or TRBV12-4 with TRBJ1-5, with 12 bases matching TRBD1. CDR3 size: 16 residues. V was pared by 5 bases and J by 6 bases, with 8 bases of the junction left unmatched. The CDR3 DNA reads TGTGCCAGCAGTCTTGGGGACAGGGGGCCTGTTCAGCCCCAGCATTTT. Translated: CASSLGDRGPVQPQHF.

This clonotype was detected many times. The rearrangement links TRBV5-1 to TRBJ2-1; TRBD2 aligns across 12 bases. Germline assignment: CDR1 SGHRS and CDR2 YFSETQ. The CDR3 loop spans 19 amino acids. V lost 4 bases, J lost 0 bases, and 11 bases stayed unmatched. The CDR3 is CASSLILLAGGSSYNEQFF. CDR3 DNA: TGCGCCAGCAGCCTGATCCTGCTAGCGGGGGGGAGCTCCTACAATGAGCAGTTCTTC.

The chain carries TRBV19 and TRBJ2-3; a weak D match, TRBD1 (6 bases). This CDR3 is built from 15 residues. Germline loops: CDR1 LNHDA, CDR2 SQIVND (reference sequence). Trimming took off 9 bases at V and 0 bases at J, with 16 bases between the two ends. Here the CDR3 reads CASRGLATSTDTQYF. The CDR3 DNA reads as TGTGCCAGCAGGGGTCTAGCTACGAGCACAGATACGCAGTATTTT. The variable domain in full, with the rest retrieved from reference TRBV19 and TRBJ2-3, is DGGITQSPKYLFRKEGQNVTLSCEQNLNHDAMYWYRQDPGQGLRLIYYSQIVNDFQKGDIAEGYSVSREKKESFPLTVTSAQKNPTAFYLCASRGLATSTDTQYFGPGTRLTVL.

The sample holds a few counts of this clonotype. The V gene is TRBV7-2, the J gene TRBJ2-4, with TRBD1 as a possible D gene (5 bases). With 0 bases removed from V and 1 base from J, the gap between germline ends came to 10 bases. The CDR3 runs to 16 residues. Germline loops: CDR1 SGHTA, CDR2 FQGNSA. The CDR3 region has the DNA TGTGCCAGCAGCTTAGCGACAGCCACGGCCAAAAACATTCAGTACTTC. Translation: CASSLATATAKNIQYF.

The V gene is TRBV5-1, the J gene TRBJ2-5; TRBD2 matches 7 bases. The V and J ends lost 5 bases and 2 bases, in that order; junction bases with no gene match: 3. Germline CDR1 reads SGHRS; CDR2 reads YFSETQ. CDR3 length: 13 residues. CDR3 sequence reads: CASSMGLQETQYF. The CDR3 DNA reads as TGCGCCAGCAGTATGGGACTACAAGAGACCCAGTACTTC. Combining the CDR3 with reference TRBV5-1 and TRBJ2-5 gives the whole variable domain KAGVTQTPRYLIKTRGQQVTLSCSPISGHRSVSWYQQTPGQGLQFLFEYFSETQRNKGNFPGRFSGRQFSNSRSEMNVSTLELGDSALYLCASSMGLQETQYFGPGTRLLVL.

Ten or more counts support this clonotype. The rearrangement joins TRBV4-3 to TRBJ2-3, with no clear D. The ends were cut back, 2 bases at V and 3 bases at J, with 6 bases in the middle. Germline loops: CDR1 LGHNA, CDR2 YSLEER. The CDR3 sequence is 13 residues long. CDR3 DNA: TGCGCCAGCAGCCAATTGGTGACAGATACGCAGTATTTT. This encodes CASSQLVTDTQYF.

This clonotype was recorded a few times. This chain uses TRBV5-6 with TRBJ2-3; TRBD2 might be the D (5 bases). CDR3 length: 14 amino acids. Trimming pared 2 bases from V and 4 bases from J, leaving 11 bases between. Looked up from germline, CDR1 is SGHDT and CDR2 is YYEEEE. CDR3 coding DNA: TGTGCCAGCAGCTTTGTGGAGGTCGCAGATACGCAGTATTTT. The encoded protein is CASSFVEVADTQYF.

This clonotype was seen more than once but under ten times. The CDR3 nucleotides are TGCAGTGCTAAGAAGGTTGAAAACTACGAGCAGTACTTC. It specifies CSAKKVENYEQYF. The gene calls are TRBV20-1 and TRBJ2-7; the D is unclear. Between the trimmed V and J ends, which lost 4 bases and 3 bases, there was a span of 13 bases. Germline V gene lookup returns CDR1 DFQATT and CDR2 SNEGSKA (reference sequence). The CDR3 runs 13 residues.

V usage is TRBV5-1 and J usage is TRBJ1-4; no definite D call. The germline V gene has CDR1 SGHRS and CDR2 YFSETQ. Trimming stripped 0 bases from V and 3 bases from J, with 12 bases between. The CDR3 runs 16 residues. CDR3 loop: CASSLASYSSNEKLFF. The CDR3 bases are TGCGCCAGCAGCTTGGCCTCATACAGCTCTAATGAAAAACTGTTTTTT. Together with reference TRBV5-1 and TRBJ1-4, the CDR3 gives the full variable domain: KAGVTQTPRYLIKTRGQQVTLSCSPISGHRSVSWYQQTPGQGLQFLFEYFSETQRNKGNFPGRFSGRQFSNSRSEMNVSTLELGDSALYLCASSLASYSSNEKLFFGSGTQLSVL.

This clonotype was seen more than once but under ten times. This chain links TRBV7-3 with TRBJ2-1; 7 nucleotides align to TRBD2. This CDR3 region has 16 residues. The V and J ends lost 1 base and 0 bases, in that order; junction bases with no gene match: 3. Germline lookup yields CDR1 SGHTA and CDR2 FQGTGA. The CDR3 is CASSLNPSGSYNEQFF. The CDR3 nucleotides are TGTGCCAGCAGCTTAAACCCTAGCGGCTCCTACAATGAGCAGTTCTTC.

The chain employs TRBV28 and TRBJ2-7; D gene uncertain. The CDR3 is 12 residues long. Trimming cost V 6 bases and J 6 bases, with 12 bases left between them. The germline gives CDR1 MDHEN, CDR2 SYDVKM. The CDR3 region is CASRTPPLEQYF. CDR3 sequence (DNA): TGTGCCAGCAGAACCCCCCCTCTCGAGCAGTACTTC.

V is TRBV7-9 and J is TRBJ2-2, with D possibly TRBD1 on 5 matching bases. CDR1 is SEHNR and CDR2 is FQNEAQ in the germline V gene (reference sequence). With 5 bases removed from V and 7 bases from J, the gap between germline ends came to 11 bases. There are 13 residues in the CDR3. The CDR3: CASSGQGNGELFF. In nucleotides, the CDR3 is TGTGCCAGCAGCGGACAAGGAAACGGGGAGCTGTTTTTT.

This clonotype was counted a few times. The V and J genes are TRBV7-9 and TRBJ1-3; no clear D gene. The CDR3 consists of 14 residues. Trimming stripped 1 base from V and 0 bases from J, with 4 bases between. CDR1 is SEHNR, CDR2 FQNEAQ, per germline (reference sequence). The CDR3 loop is CASSLEISGNTIYF. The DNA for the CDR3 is TGTGCCAGCAGCTTAGAGATCTCTGGAAACACCATATATTTT.

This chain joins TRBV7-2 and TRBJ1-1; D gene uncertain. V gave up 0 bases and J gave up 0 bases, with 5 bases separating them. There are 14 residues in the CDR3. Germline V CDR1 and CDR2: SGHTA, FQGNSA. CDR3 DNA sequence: TGTGCCAGCAGCTTAGCGCTCTTGAACACTGAAGCTTTCTTT. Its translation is CASSLALLNTEAFF.

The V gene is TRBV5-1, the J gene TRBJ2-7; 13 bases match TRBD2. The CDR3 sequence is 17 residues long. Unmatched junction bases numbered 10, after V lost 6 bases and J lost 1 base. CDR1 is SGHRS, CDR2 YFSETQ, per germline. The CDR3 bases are TGCGCCAGCAACCTTAAGAGGACTAGCGGGGGATCCTACGAGCAGTACTTC. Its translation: CASNLKRTSGGSYEQYF.